These T cell receptor beta chains were read from a single sample in a study of regulatory T cells in long-lasting Graves disease. TCRdb processed the multiplex PCR reads anew with MiXCR; each CDR3 protein has one entry. Found here are a few hundred thousand distinct CDR3 sequences, approximately 15% of them singletons; the top ten hold 8.5% to 10%. This sample also belongs to another study, concerning T cells in Graves' hyperthyroidism and ophthalmopathy.

The source was peripheral blood mononuclear cells (PBMCs), collected at new diagnosis, from a patient treated with antithyroid drugs. These receptor sequences come from a man younger than 40 with Graves disease. The CDR3 runs from the conserved cysteine through the conserved F or W. D genes are given only for firm matches. Some rows have no size entry. The others give once, few or many, or a class for an expanded clone.

TRBJ2-3 | . | TRBV27 | many | TGTGCCAGCAGACCTTCCCGGGACACTTCACAGTATTTT | CASRPSRDTSQYF
TRBJ2-5 | . | TRBV4-1 | . | TGCGCCAGCAGCCAAGGCTTGTCCAAAGAGACCCAGTACTTC | CASSQGLSKETQYF
TRBJ2-7 | TRBD2 | TRBV7-9 | few | TGTGCCAGCAGCTTAGATAGCGGGAGCCCCCACGAGCAGTACTTC | CASSLDSGSPHEQYF
TRBJ1-5 | . | TRBV7-8 | . | TGTGCCAGCAGCTTAGAAACACGAAATATCAATCAGCCCCAGCATTTT | CASSLETRNINQPQHF
TRBJ2-7 | . | TRBV11-2 | many | TGTGCCAGCAGCTTTTCTATCCGGGCCGAGCAGTACTTC | CASSFSIRAEQYF
TRBJ1-2 | . | TRBV9 | . | TGTGCCAGCAGCGTAGGAGGGAGTCGGGCTAACTATGGCTACACCTTC | CASSVGGSRANYGYTF
TRBJ1-2 | . | TRBV6-1 | many | TGTGCCAGCACGCCCAACGTCGTTTCAGGATATGGCTACACCTTC | CASTPNVVSGYGYTF
TRBJ1-6 | . | TRBV6-2/TRBV6-3 | . | TGTGCCAGCAGTTCCCGAGCAGAATCACCCCTCCACTTT | CASSSRAESPLHF
TRBJ2-3 | TRBD2 | TRBV7-3 | many | TGTGCCAGCAGCCGGACTAGCGGGCGAGGAACAGATACGCAGTATTTT | CASSRTSGRGTDTQYF
TRBJ2-3 | TRBD2 | TRBV6-1 | . | TGTGCCGGCACCGTTAGCGGGGCGAGCACAGATACGCAGTATTTT | CAGTVSGASTDTQYF
TRBJ1-3 | . | TRBV30 | . | TGTGCCTGGAGCCATCGGCTTCGGGGTAGGGCTGGAAACACCATATATTTT | CAWSHRLRGRAGNTIYF
TRBJ1-5 | . | TRBV6-1 | . | TGTGCCAGCAGCGAAGTCTTCGGGGGAATCCAGCCCCAGCATTTT | CASSEVFGGIQPQHF
TRBJ2-5 | . | TRBV9 | . | TGTGCCGGCAGCGGAGGGGTTGGAGAGACCCAGTACTTC | CAGSGGVGETQYF
TRBJ2-7 | . | TRBV20-1 | few | TGCAGTGCTAACCAGGGCGGGCAAGCGGGTCCGGAGTACTTC | CSANQGGQAGPEYF
TRBJ2-5 | TRBD2 | TRBV6-2/TRBV6-3 | many | TGTGCCAGCAGCCCACTAGCGGGAGGGAGAGAGACCCAGTACTTC | CASSPLAGGRETQYF
TRBJ1-5 | . | TRBV12-3/TRBV12-4 | many | TGTGCCAGCACCCTGACCCCCTATCAGCCCCAGCATTTT | CASTLTPYQPQHF
TRBJ2-3 | TRBD2 | TRBV7-3 | . | TGTGCCAGCAGCTTAAGCGGGAGTGGTGCAGATACGCAGTATTTT | CASSLSGSGADTQYF
TRBJ1-2 | TRBD1 | TRBV14 | few | TGTGCCAGCAGCCGACAGGGGTCCTATGGCTACACCTTC | CASSRQGSYGYTF
TRBJ2-3 | . | TRBV20-1 | few | TGCAGTGCTAGAGATCCCGGACTGGAGAGGCCAGATACGCAGTATTTT | CSARDPGLERPDTQYF
TRBJ2-1 | . | TRBV20-1 | many | TGCAGTGCTAGAGCCCCCCAGGAGCAGTTCTTC | CSARAPQEQFF
TRBJ2-1 | TRBD2 | TRBV6-2/TRBV6-3 | many | TGTGCCAGCAGCCGTGGTGGGGTAGCGGGAGGCAATGAGCAGTTCTTC | CASSRGGVAGGNEQFF
TRBJ1-1 | . | TRBV5-1 | . | TGCGCCAGCAGCCTGCGTGCGGGGAACACTGAAGCTTTCTTT | CASSLRAGNTEAFF
TRBJ2-2 | . | TRBV9 | . | TGTGCCAGCCGGGACGGTTCCGGAGGGGAGCTGTTTTTT | CASRDGSGGELFF
TRBJ2-6 | . | TRBV2 | few | TGTGCCAGCACCCCGCAATTAGCCGGCTCTGGGGCCAACGTCCTGACTTTC | CASTPQLAGSGANVLTF
TRBJ2-3 | TRBD2 | TRBV29-1 | many | TGCAGCGTTGGTGGGCCGGCTAGCGGAACAGGTACAGATACGCAGTATTTT | CSVGGPASGTGTDTQYF
TRBJ2-1 | . | TRBV7-9 | many | TGTGCCAGCAGCACCAGGGACGCGGATGAGCAGTTCTTC | CASSTRDADEQFF
TRBJ1-1 | TRBD1 | TRBV20-1 | many | TGCAGTGCTGAGACAGGGGGCATGAACACTGAAGCTTTCTTT | CSAETGGMNTEAFF
TRBJ2-3 | TRBD1 | TRBV4-1 | few | TGCGCCAGCAGCCGGACAGGACAAGGAAGGGGTAAATGGACAGATACGCAGTATTTT | CASSRTGQGRGKWTDTQYF
TRBJ2-5 | . | TRBV27 | many | TGTGCCAGCCAGCTCCGCAGGGGACAAGAGACCCAGTACTTC | CASQLRRGQETQYF
TRBJ2-6 | . | TRBV27 | many | TGTGCCAGCAGCTTAAGTGGGGCCAACGTCCTGACTTTC | CASSLSGANVLTF
TRBJ1-4 | . | TRBV3-1 | few | TGTGCCAGCAGCCAAAGCTTGGACTCTAATGAAAAACTGTTTTTT | CASSQSLDSNEKLFF